The clone carrying this T cell receptor beta chain was detected a few times. This sample was taken from a study of blood T cell repertoires in COVID-19. Study as a whole: Samples taken during acute and convalescent COVID-19 were collected in the United States, Italy and Spain. The analysed material was cDNA or gDNA that came from T cells, B-cell-depleted T cells, or PBMCs.

V was pared by 4 bases and J by 1 base, with 13 bases between. There are 15 residues in the CDR3. From germline, CDR1 is SGHVS and CDR2 FQNEAQ. Original methodology: By means of reference gene primer amplification, nucleated cell counts were estimated. TCRdb's copy holds only in-frame clones and misses some; the assay was immunoSEQ multiplex PCR. The V and J calls and clone size were taken over from that table, and D and trimming were inferred from the DNA. The table lists more than 90,000 clones, 84% of them singletons. Sequenced: peripheral blood. This chain uses TRBV7-8 with TRBJ1-2; a possible D gene is TRBD1 (6 bases). This clonotype originated in a human donor in a cohort sampled during active COVID-19. In DNA form, the CDR3 reads TGTGCCAGCAGCTCTTCGACAGGCAATAACTATGGCTACACCTTC. Residues: CASSSSTGNNYGYTF.